Below, 24 T cell receptor beta chains from the same sample are listed, as sequenced in a study of OX40 agonist ivuxolimab in advanced cancers. Libraries were prepared by immunoSEQ multiplex PCR; TCRdb keeps only in-frame clonotypes and omits some of them. The sample carries 35,000 to 55,000 clones, approximately 80% recorded once. The sequencing used CD4+ or CD8+ T cells sorted from blood, collected in a trial of the OX40 agonist ivuxolimab. These receptors all stem from an adult with an advanced solid tumor such as melanoma, head and neck, liver or kidney cancer.

This clone has only one observation. CDR3 DNA: TGTGCCAGCAGCCTGCTCGTTTCCTCTCCTATGAACACTGAAGCTTTCTTT. Translation: CASSLLVSSPMNTEAFF. The chain uses TRBV7-8 and TRBJ1-1; D ambiguous. With 5 bases removed from V and 0 bases from J, the gap between germline ends came to 19 bases. Germline V gene data show CDR1 as SGHVS and CDR2 as FQNEAQ. The CDR3 extends over 17 amino acids.

The CDR3 sequence is CASSLRQNSYEQYF. The CDR3 DNA reads as TGTGCCAGCAGCTTAAGACAGAACTCCTACGAGCAGTACTTC. The J gene is TRBJ2-7, the V gene TRBV5-6, with D possibly TRBD1 on 5 matching bases. CDR3 length equals 14 residues. Trimming removed 2 bases from V and 0 bases from J, with 9 bases in between. Germline CDR1 SGHDT, CDR2 YYEEEE.

This clone was counted once. The rearrangement joins TRBV7-6 to TRBJ2-3; 9 nucleotides match TRBD2. The CDR3 consists of 15 residues. After removal of 4 bases from V and 4 bases from J, the junction contained 6 bases not matched to a gene. Germline CDR1 reads SGHVS; CDR2 reads FNYEAQ. The DNA of the CDR3 is TGTGCCAGCAGCTCGGGACTAGCTGGGGCAGATACGCAGTATTTT. Translation gives CASSSGLAGADTQYF.

The V call is TRBV13, the J call TRBJ2-5; D is uncertain. CDR1 PRHDT and CDR2 FYEKMQ come from the germline V gene (reference sequence). The CDR3 has 13 amino acids. V was pared by 6 bases and J by 0 bases, with 8 bases between. CDR3 nucleotides: TGTGCCAGCAGGGGGTCGAACCAAGAGACCCAGTACTTC. This codes for CASRGSNQETQYF.

V is TRBV5-6 and J is TRBJ1-1; D remains unclear. The ends were cut back, 0 bases at V and 9 bases at J, with 6 bases in the middle. Germline CDR1 and CDR2: SGHDT and YYEEEE. CDR3 length: 11 residues. CDR3 nucleotides: TGTGCCAGCAGCTTGGGTAGGAAAGCTTTCTTT. Translating it yields CASSLGRKAFF. The whole variable domain, filled in from reference TRBV5-6 and TRBJ1-1, reads DAGVTQSPTHLIKTRGQQVTLRCSPKSGHDTVSWYQQALGQGPQFIFQYYEEEERQRGNFPDRFSGHQFPNYSSELNVNALLLGDSALYLCASSLGRKAFFGQGTRLTVV.

The rearrangement uses TRBV28 and TRBJ2-7, with 16 bases identical to TRBD2. Germline V gene sequence: CDR1 MDHEN, CDR2 SYDVKM. The CDR3 loop spans 17 amino acids. With V trimmed by 4 bases and J by 2 bases, 5 bases remained unmatched. The CDR3 spells CASSSLGLAGGAYEQYF. Written as DNA, the CDR3 is TGTGCCAGCAGTTCCTTGGGACTAGCGGGAGGGGCCTACGAGCAGTACTTC.

This chain connects TRBV5-1 to TRBJ2-6; the D gene is possibly TRBD1 (6 bases). Germline lookup yields CDR1 SGHRS and CDR2 YFSETQ. Trimming stripped 3 bases from V and 0 bases from J, with 25 bases between. The length of the CDR3 is 21 residues. In DNA, the CDR3 is TGCGCCAGCAGCTCTCTCCCCGCTTCGGACAGCCTCCTCTCTGGGGCCAACGTCCTGACTTTC. Translating it yields CASSSLPASDSLLSGANVLTF.

The genes are TRBV14 and TRBJ2-4; 10 bases fit TRBD1. After removal of 3 bases from V and 7 bases from J, the junction contained 6 bases not matched to a gene. The CDR3 has 15 residues. From germline, CDR1 is SGHDN and CDR2 FVKESK. CDR3 nucleotides: TGTGCCAGCAGCCAGACCGGGACAGGGGTGAACATTCAGTACTTC. It codes for CASSQTGTGVNIQYF. Based on the CDR3 plus reference TRBV14 and TRBJ2-4, the full variable domain is EAGVTQFPSHSVIEKGQTVTLRCDPISGHDNLYWYRRVMGKEIKFLLHFVKESKQDESGMPNNRFLAERTGGTYSTLKVQPAELEDSGVYFCASSQTGTGVNIQYFGAGTRLSVL.

V is TRBV28 and J is TRBJ2-5; D is undetermined. Trimming cost V 1 base and J 2 bases, with 8 bases left between them. From germline, CDR1 is MDHEN and CDR2 SYDVKM. The CDR3 covers 14 residues. The CDR3, as DNA: TGTGCCAGCAGTTTATTCGGCCTACAAGAGACCCAGTACTTC. It encodes CASSLFGLQETQYF.

This chain connects TRBV9 to TRBJ1-2; tentatively, D is TRBD1 (5 bases). Trimming removed 1 base at V and 5 bases at J, with 9 bases between. The germline gives CDR1 SGDLS, CDR2 YYNGEE. CDR3 length: 13 amino acids. This CDR3 is CASSVRGDYGYTF. Here the CDR3 DNA reads TGTGCCAGCAGCGTACGAGGGGATTATGGCTACACCTTC.

J is TRBJ1-4 and V is TRBV2, with unresolved D. Germline V gene sequence: CDR1 SNHLY, CDR2 FYNNEI. CDR3 size: 15 residues. Trimming left V 8 bases short and J 4 bases short, with 17 bases between. CDR3 region: CASAEAFGGNEKLFF. The CDR3 coding sequence is TGTGCCAGCGCGGAGGCCTTCGGTGGTAATGAAAAACTGTTTTTT.

The CDR3 region is CASSQDAVNRGHEQYF. The CDR3 nucleotides are TGCGCCAGCAGCCAAGATGCTGTTAACAGGGGCCACGAGCAGTACTTC. The chain joins TRBV4-1 to TRBJ2-7; 7 nucleotides line up with TRBD1. The CDR3 consists of 16 residues. In germline, CDR1 is MGHRA, CDR2 YSYEKL. Trimming cost V 0 bases and J 5 bases; bases outside gene matches: 10.

The genes are TRBV5-6 and TRBJ2-5; possibly TRBD1 for D (6 bases). Deletions cut 0 bases from V and 2 bases from J, with 8 bases between. The CDR3 covers 14 residues. CDR1 and CDR2 (germline): SGHDT, YYEEEE. CDR3 DNA: TGTGCCAGCAGCTTGGCGACAGGACAAGAGACCCAGTACTTC. Encoded protein: CASSLATGQETQYF.

The genes are TRBV4-1 and TRBJ2-5, with D maybe TRBD2 (7 bases). Trimming pared 1 base from V and 5 bases from J, leaving 11 bases between. CDR3 length: 14 residues. Germline assignment: CDR1 MGHRA and CDR2 YSYEKL. The CDR3 bases are TGCGCCAGCAGCCAAGGGCGGGGGCCCGAGACCCAGTACTTC. The encoded protein is CASSQGRGPETQYF.

The rearrangement links TRBV9 to TRBJ2-7; perhaps TRBD2 as D (6 bases). The germline V gene has CDR1 SGDLS and CDR2 YYNGEE. This CDR3 comprises 13 residues. V lost 7 bases and J 6 bases, leaving 17 bases between the germline ends. Here the CDR3 reads CASGPLGSAEQYF. CDR3 nucleotides: TGTGCCAGCGGCCCACTCGGGAGCGCCGAGCAGTACTTC.

This chain connects TRBV6-1 to TRBJ2-7; D might be TRBD2 (5 bases). With 1 base removed from V and 7 bases from J, the gap between germline ends came to 11 bases. This CDR3 contains 13 residues. In germline, CDR1 is MNHNS, CDR2 SASEGT. The CDR3: CASSEVGPGEQYF. The CDR3 DNA follows: TGTGCCAGCAGTGAAGTAGGCCCGGGAGAGCAGTACTTC.

The chain uses TRBV29-1 and TRBJ2-3; D uncertain. The V end was cut by 6 bases, the J end by 5 bases, with 18 bases between. Germline-derived CDR1 and CDR2 are SQVTM and ANQGSEA. The CDR3 sequence is 14 residues long. CDR3 protein: CSVDTGHGRDTQYF. CDR3 nucleotides: TGCAGCGTAGACACGGGCCATGGCAGAGATACGCAGTATTTT.

The chain uses TRBV7-2 and TRBJ2-1, with TRBD2 identical over 15 bases. The V and J ends lost 3 bases and 3 bases, in that order; junction bases with no gene match: 6. This CDR3 contains 18 residues. Germline V lookup: CDR1 SGHTA, CDR2 FQGNSA. The CDR3 sequence is CASSLGLAGGLNYNEQFF. CDR3 nucleotide sequence: TGTGCCAGCAGCTTGGGACTAGCGGGAGGCCTAAACTACAATGAGCAGTTCTTC.

The rearrangement joins TRBV27 to TRBJ2-3; 11 bases fit TRBD2. The CDR3 loop spans 15 amino acids. The V gene's germline CDR1 is MNHEY and CDR2 SMNVEV (reference sequence). V was pared by 5 bases and J by 6 bases, with 7 bases of the junction left unmatched. This chain's CDR3 is CASSILAGEEDTQYF. The DNA for the CDR3 is TGTGCCAGCAGTATACTAGCGGGGGAGGAGGATACGCAGTATTTT.

This clone was counted a single time. The CDR3, as DNA: TGTGCCAGCATCCGAGCGGGAGGGCCGGACGAGCAGTACTTC. Translation gives CASIRAGGPDEQYF. The genes are TRBV2 and TRBJ2-7; 10 bases line up with TRBD2. CDR3 size: 14 residues. Unmatched junction bases numbered 8, after V lost 7 bases and J lost 5 bases. The germline gives CDR1 SNHLY, CDR2 FYNNEI.

The chain couples TRBV6-1 to TRBJ1-5; D may be TRBD1 (5 bases). Germline CDR1 and CDR2: MNHNS and SASEGT. The length of the CDR3 is 16 residues. The V and J ends lost 3 bases and 4 bases respectively, with 16 bases between them. DNA of the CDR3: TGTGCCAGCAGTGAGAATGTAGGGGCGAATAATCAGCCCCAGCATTTT. Protein product: CASSENVGANNQPQHF.

This chain joins TRBV27 and TRBJ1-2; 7 nucleotides line up with TRBD1. V was pared by 2 bases and J by 2 bases, with 5 bases of the junction left unmatched. Germline CDR1 reads MNHEY; CDR2 reads SMNVEV (reference sequence). This CDR3 has 15 amino acids. The CDR3 nucleotides read TGTGCCAGCAGTTTAGGGTCAGGGGGGAACTATGGCTACACCTTC. The encoded protein is CASSLGSGGNYGYTF.

The chain recombines TRBV19 with TRBJ2-5, with D perhaps TRBD2 (5 bases). CDR1 is LNHDA, CDR2 SQIVND, per germline (reference sequence). The CDR3 consists of 13 residues. The V and J ends lost 5 bases and 1 base respectively, with 8 bases between them. The CDR3 DNA is TGTGCCAGTAGTTTTGGGAGCCAAGAGACCCAGTACTTC. Translated, it gives CASSFGSQETQYF.

The chain uses TRBV6-1 and TRBJ2-3; 9 bases are a match to TRBD1. V lost 2 bases and J lost 4; bases outside the gene matches: 4. Germline V gives CDR1 MNHNS, CDR2 SASEGT. There are 15 residues in the CDR3. The CDR3: CASSERQGEADTQYF. CDR3 DNA: TGTGCCAGCAGTGAACGACAGGGGGAGGCAGATACGCAGTATTTT.